This TCR beta chain was obtained from a study of T-cell reconstitution after alpha-beta-depleted transplantation in children. General study findings and limits: T-cell numbers and diversity one year post-transplant derived largely from freshly generated T cells. Surviving recipient T cells and thymic progenitors underlay high day-60 TCRbeta diversity in some patients. Approximately two months post-transplant, alpha-beta T cells reportedly originated from several hundred expanded graft clones.

Trimming cost V 3 bases and J 7 bases; bases outside gene matches: 6. This CDR3 comprises 14 residues. CDR1 and CDR2 from the germline V gene are DFQATT and SNEGSKA (reference sequence). Unique molecular identifiers were incorporated during preparation of the TCRbeta library. TCRdb used MiXCR to reprocess the PCR reads, holding one entry per CDR3 protein. The profile shows hundreds of thousands of distinct CDR3 sequences, 13% of them singletons. This clonotype has only a few counts. Its antigen is still unknown. This sequence originates from a girl between 2 and 10 years old with congenital amegakaryocytic thrombocytopenia, due to receive a stem cell transplant. The J gene is TRBJ2-2, the V gene TRBV20-1, with 9 bases lining up with TRBD1. The starting material was PBMCs, obtained before TCRalphabeta/CD19-depleted stem cell transplant. CDR3 nucleotide sequence: TGCAGTGCTAGGGCCGGGACAGGGTTCGGGGAGCTGTTTTTT. Its translation is CSARAGTGFGELFF.